The 5 T cell receptor beta chains listed next were all sequenced from one sample in a study of cytomegalovirus exposure and HLA in healthy donors. PCR employed 60 Vbeta and 13 Jbeta primers. Some clones are missing from TCRdb's copy, which holds only in-frame ones; the method was immunoSEQ multiplex PCR. Of more than 85,000 clones in the sample, roughly 76% are singletons; the top ten hold more than 1.5%. Sequencing was done on a sample of PBMCs. All receptors come from a man between 40 and 49 years old in good health and CMV-seronegative.

The V and J genes are TRBV4-1 and TRBJ1-4, with D uncertain. The CDR3 loop spans 13 amino acids. V was clipped by 5 bases and J by 7 bases, with 11 bases between them. From germline, CDR1 is MGHRA and CDR2 YSYEKL. CDR3 nucleotides: TGCGCCAGCAGCTCCCCGGTCGGTGAAAAACTGTTTTTT. This translates into CASSSPVGEKLFF.

This clone turned up a few times. The gene calls are TRBV4-3 and TRBJ2-7; 7 bases align to TRBD2. Germline assignment: CDR1 LGHNA and CDR2 YSLEER. This CDR3 is built from 14 residues. The V and J ends lost 4 bases and 4 bases, in that order; junction bases with no gene match: 7. The CDR3 loop is CASSLELALYEQYF. The CDR3, as DNA: TGCGCCAGCAGCCTTGAACTAGCGCTGTACGAGCAGTACTTC.

The rearrangement uses TRBV14 and TRBJ1-1, with D maybe TRBD1 (5 bases). This CDR3 spans 15 amino acids. V lost 0 bases to trimming and J lost 3 bases, with 11 bases between them. CDR1 is SGHDN and CDR2 is FVKESK in the germline V gene. DNA for the CDR3: TGTGCCAGCAGCCAAGATGGGGGGGGTCACACTGAAGCTTTCTTT. Protein product: CASSQDGGGHTEAFF.

V gene TRBV19 combines with J gene TRBJ1-2; D ambiguous. The CDR3 loop spans 15 amino acids. Germline values: CDR1 LNHDA, CDR2 SQIVND (reference sequence). The V and J ends lost 3 bases and 8 bases respectively, with 19 bases between them. CDR3 sequence reads: CASSILLAVRSGYTF. CDR3 in DNA: TGTGCCAGTAGTATCCTACTCGCGGTGCGCAGCGGCTACACCTTC.

The chain combines TRBV28 with TRBJ1-1; 7 positions match TRBD1. Germline trimming cut 3 bases from V and 5 bases from J; bases unmatched to any gene: 9. From germline, CDR1 is MDHEN and CDR2 SYDVKM. The CDR3 contains 15 residues. The DNA of the CDR3 is TGTGCCAGCAGTTTTAGGGGGCGATTCTATACTGAAGCTTTCTTT. This translates into CASSFRGRFYTEAFF.